This note documents a single TCR beta chain sequence. Its antigen is still unknown. The input lacks base qualities; no much larger clone sits a single base away. Cut back by 2 bases and 9 bases, the V and J ends lie 17 bases apart. The CDR3 contains 16 residues, cysteine and phenylalanine counted. Of all the DNA, just the CDR3 is kept, 48 bases in frame from base 1. The germline V gene gives CDR1 as SNHLY and CDR2 as FYNNEI. The sample is drawn from a study of blood T cell repertoires in COVID-19 (dated by TCRdb to 2018 to 2021). For context, the study as a whole: Collaborator samples came from the United States, Italy and Spain and covered acute and convalescent phases of COVID-19. The material from the prospective study consisted of cDNA or gDNA derived from T cells, B-cell-depleted T cells, or PBMCs. The dataset comprised deeply sampled blood TCRbeta repertoires from subjects exposed to, actively infected with, or recovered from COVID-19. The repertoires were released in a freely available public database meant as a resource for research on the immune response to SARS-CoV-2. Samples were obtained from the ongoing ImmuneRACE study (first 160 participants) and from 1,254 subjects provided by 6 global collaborators. Sample metadata almost always included a de-identified subject ID, COVID-19 status, age in years and sex. Where available, HLA class I and class II types were taken from metadata supplied by the sample provider and were not determined by assay-based typing.

Collaborating institutions collected whole blood in K2EDTA tubes following their own protocols. For TCRbeta analysis, collaborators shipped samples in one of three forms: frozen whole blood, isolated PBMCs, or DNA extracted from either of those sample types. TCRbeta CDR3 regions were amplified from genomic DNA using the immunoSEQ Assay, a bias-controlled multiplex PCR. Turning to the authors' computational methods: The number of nucleated cells in each sample was estimated by amplification of reference gene primers within the assay. To quantify the absolute abundance of each unique TCRbeta CDR3 rearrangement, sequence reads were collapsed and filtered. For each sample, productive Simpson clonality was calculated as the square root of Simpson's diversity index over productive rearrangements. What TCRdb holds here is the immuneACCESS table cut down to in-frame rearrangements. Part of the clones is not present; checked against another copy, under half of the missing clones reflect an unresolved V gene, and the others are unexplained. D and trimming were read from the DNA, whereas the V and J calls and clone size are those reported in that table. The sample includes 15,000 to 17,000 clones, with 76% observed a single time. The ten largest clones capture about 32% of the sample.

The paper's findings and limits, for the study overall: The quantity of clinical and demographic metadata differed by source and by participant and was supplied without curation.

Sequencing input: peripheral blood. The V and J segments used are TRBV2 and TRBJ1-6; 5 matching bases give a weak D call of TRBD1. The sequence came from a man aged 70-80 years with active or convalescent COVID-19. CDR3 loop: CASSESTDRDISPLHF. The nucleotides read TGTGCCAGCAGTGAATCTACTGACAGAGATATTTCACCCCTCCACTTT.